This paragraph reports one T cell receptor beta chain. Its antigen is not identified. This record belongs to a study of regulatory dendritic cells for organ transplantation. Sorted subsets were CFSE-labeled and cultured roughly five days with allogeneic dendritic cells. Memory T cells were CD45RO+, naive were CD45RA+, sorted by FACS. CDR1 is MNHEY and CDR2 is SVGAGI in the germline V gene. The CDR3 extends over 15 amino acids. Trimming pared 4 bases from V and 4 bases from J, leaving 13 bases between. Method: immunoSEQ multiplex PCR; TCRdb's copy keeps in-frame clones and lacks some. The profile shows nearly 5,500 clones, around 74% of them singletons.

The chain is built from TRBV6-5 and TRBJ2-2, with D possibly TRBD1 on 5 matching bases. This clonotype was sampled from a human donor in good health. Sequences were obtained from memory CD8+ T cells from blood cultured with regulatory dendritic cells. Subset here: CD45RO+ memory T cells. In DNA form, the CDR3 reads TGTGCCAGCAGTTTAACAGGATGGGGCACCGGGGAGCTGTTTTTT. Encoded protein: CASSLTGWGTGELFF.